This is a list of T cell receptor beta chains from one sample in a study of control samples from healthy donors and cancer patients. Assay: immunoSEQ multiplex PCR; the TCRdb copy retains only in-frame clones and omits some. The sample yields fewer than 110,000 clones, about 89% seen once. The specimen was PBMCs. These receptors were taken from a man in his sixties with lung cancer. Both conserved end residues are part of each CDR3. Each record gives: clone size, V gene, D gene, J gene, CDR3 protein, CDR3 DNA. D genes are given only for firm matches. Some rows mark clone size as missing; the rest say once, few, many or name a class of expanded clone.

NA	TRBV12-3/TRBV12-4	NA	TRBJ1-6	CASSSRPAALHF	TGTGCCAGCAGTTCTCGACCTGCAGCTCTCCACTTT
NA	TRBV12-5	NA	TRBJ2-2	CASGPGTGSGELFF	TGTGCTAGTGGGCCTGGAACAGGGTCCGGGGAGCTGTTTTTT
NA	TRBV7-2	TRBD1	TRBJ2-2	CASSSKTGAGELFF	TGTGCCAGCAGCTCCAAGACAGGGGCCGGGGAGCTGTTTTTT
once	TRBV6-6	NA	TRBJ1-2	CASSYRGANYGYTF	TGTGCCAGCAGTTACCGGGGGGCCAACTATGGCTACACCTTC
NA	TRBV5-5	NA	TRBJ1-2	CASSYDQGLYGYTF	TGTGCCAGCAGCTATGACCAGGGCCTCTATGGCTACACCTTC
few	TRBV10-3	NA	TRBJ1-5	CAISDEGAEDQPQHF	TGTGCCATCAGTGACGAAGGGGCCGAGGATCAGCCCCAGCATTTT
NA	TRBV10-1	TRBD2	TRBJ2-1	CASSESTSGGGEQFF	TGCGCCAGCAGTGAGTCTACTAGCGGGGGGGGTGAGCAGTTCTTC
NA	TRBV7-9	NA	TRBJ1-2	CASSLYAGYGYTF	TGTGCCAGCAGCTTGTACGCAGGCTATGGCTACACCTTC
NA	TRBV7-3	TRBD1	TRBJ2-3	CASSRQGEMGTDTQYF	TGTGCCAGCAGCCGACAGGGGGAGATGGGAACAGATACGCAGTATTTT
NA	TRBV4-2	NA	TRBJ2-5	CASSHEDRGGSQETQYF	TGTGCCAGCAGCCATGAAGACAGGGGAGGGTCACAAGAGACCCAGTACTTC
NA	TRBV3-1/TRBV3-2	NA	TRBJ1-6	CASSQAQGTLKGGNSPLHF	TGTGCCAGCAGCCAAGCTCAGGGAACTCTGAAGGGGGGGAATTCACCCCTCCACTTT
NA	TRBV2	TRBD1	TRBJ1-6	CASSVEGQGNSPLHF	TGTGCCAGCAGTGTGGAGGGACAGGGTAATTCACCCCTCCACTTT
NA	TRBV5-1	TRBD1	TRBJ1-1	CASSYGAQGGTEAFF	TGCGCCAGCAGCTACGGAGCACAGGGGGGGACTGAAGCTTTCTTT
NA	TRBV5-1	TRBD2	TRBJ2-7	CASSFYGGNYEQYF	TGCGCCAGCAGCTTTTACGGGGGGAACTACGAGCAGTACTTC
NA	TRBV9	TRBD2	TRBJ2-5	CARRGGAGGQLNQETQYF	TGTGCCCGCCGCGGGGGGGCGGGCGGCCAACTGAATCAAGAGACCCAGTACTTC
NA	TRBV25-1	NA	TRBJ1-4	CASSEVLGEKLFF	TGTGCCAGCAGTGAAGTCTTAGGTGAAAAACTGTTTTTT
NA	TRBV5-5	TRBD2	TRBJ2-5	CASSLLGLAKETQYF	TGTGCCAGCAGCTTGCTCGGACTAGCCAAAGAGACCCAGTACTTC
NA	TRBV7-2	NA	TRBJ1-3	CASSLGTYSPGTIYF	TGTGCCAGCAGCTTAGGGACCTATTCGCCGGGCACCATATATTTT
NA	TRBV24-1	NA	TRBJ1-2	CATSDATGIGYTF	TGTGCCACCAGTGATGCCACAGGCATTGGCTACACCTTC
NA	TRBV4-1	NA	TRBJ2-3	CASSQDRGTGSLQYF	TGCGCCAGCAGCCAAGATCGAGGAACAGGGAGTTTGCAGTATTTT